The entry below gives a single TCR beta chain sequence along with its context. The sample comes from a study of blood T cell repertoires in COVID-19. Germline-derived CDR1 and CDR2 are MDHEN and SYDVKM. Trimming removed 3 bases at V and 7 bases at J, with 18 bases between. The CDR3 is made up of 15 amino acids. Assay: immunoSEQ multiplex PCR; the TCRdb copy retains only in-frame clones and omits some. The sample yields fewer than 300,000 clones, approximately 90% seen once. Sequenced material: PBMCs or T cells enriched from blood (not recorded which). The origin of this receptor is a woman aged 25 to 39 who had recovered from COVID-19. This chain links TRBV28 with TRBJ1-1; TRBD1 might be the D (5 bases). CDR3 DNA: TGTGCCAGCAGTTTGAGTCTGGCAGGGCTTTATGAAGCTTTCTTT. Translated: CASSLSLAGLYEAFF.